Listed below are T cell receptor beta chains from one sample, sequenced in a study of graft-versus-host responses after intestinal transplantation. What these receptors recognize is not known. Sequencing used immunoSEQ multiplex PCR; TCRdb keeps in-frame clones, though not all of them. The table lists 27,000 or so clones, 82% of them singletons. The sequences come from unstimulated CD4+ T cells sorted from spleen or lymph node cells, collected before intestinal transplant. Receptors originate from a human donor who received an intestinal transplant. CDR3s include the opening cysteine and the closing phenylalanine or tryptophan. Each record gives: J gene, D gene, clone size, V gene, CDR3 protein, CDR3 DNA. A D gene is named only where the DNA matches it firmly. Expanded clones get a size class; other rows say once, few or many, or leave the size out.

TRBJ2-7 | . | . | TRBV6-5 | CASSYSGTTYEQYF | TGTGCCAGCAGTTACTCGGGGACAACCTACGAGCAGTACTTC
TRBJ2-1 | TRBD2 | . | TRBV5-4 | CASSQRLAGDNEQFF | TGTGCCAGCAGCCAGAGACTAGCGGGAGACAATGAGCAGTTCTTC
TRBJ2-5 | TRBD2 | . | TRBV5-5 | CASSIDGRAVETQYF | TGTGCCAGCAGCATTGACGGGAGGGCCGTTGAGACCCAGTACTTC
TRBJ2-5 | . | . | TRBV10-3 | CAISEMRGETQYF | TGTGCCATCAGTGAGATGAGGGGTGAGACCCAGTACTTC
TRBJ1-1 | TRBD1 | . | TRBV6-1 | CASRLGTGSHTEAFF | TGTGCCAGCAGGTTGGGGACAGGCTCACACACTGAAGCTTTCTTT
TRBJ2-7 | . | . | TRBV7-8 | CASRSTRDSYEQYF | TGTGCCAGCAGATCCACCCGGGACTCCTACGAGCAGTACTTC
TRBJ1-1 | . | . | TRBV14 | CASSQAVGQNKIMNTEAFF | TGTGCCAGCAGCCAGGCGGTTGGACAGAACAAGATTATGAACACTGAAGCTTTCTTT
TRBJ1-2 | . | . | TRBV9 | CTSSVDSNYGYTF | TGTACCAGCAGCGTGGACAGTAACTATGGCTACACCTTC
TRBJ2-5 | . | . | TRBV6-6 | CASSYFLSADQETQYF | TGTGCCAGCAGTTACTTCCTCTCAGCGGACCAAGAGACCCAGTACTTC
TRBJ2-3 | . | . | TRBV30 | CAWTAKAVTQYF | TGTGCCTGGACGGCGAAGGCCGTGACGCAGTATTTT
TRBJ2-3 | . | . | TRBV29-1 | CSPRSGPADTQYF | TGCAGCCCTAGGAGCGGGCCAGCAGATACGCAGTATTTT
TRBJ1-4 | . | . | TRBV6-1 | CASSFSRSYEKLFF | TGTGCCAGCAGTTTCAGCCGGAGTTATGAAAAACTGTTTTTT
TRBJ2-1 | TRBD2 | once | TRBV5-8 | CASSTRTSGVSYNEQFF | TGTGCCAGCAGCACCCGGACTAGCGGGGTCTCCTACAATGAGCAGTTCTTC
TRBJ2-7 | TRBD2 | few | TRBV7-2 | CASSATSGSYEQYF | TGTGCCAGCAGCGCCACTAGCGGGTCCTACGAGCAGTACTTC